Listed below are T cell receptor beta chains from one sample, sequenced in a study of blood T cells in healthy people across ages. TCRdb recomputed calls from the 5' RACE reads with MiXCR, one row per CDR3 protein. The sample includes around 780,000 distinct CDR3 sequences, under 30% of them seen just once. The sample was also reused in another study, on T cells of mothers and their children.

The sample comprised blood. The origin of the receptors is a boy between 10 and 17 years old in good health. The CDR3 runs from the conserved cysteine through the conserved F or W. Fields, in order: J gene, V gene, clone size, D gene, CDR3 DNA, CDR3 protein. The D gene is left open where the match is weak. The size entry is marked missing in some rows and otherwise reads once, few, many or a size class.

j_call: TRBJ2-7; v_call: TRBV3-1; clone_size: few; d_call: NA; cdr3_nt: TGTGCCAGCAGCCAAGTGTACCAGGCAGGCGAGCAGTACTTC; cdr3_aa: CASSQVYQAGEQYF
j_call: TRBJ2-3; v_call: TRBV7-7; clone_size: many; d_call: TRBD2; cdr3_nt: TGTGCTAGCAGCCGAGGACTAGCGGGGGGGGATACGCAGTATTTT; cdr3_aa: CASSRGLAGGDTQYF
j_call: TRBJ1-4; v_call: TRBV20-1; clone_size: NA; d_call: NA; cdr3_nt: TGCAGTGCTCCGGGGGCGCACACTAATGAAAAACTGTTTTTT; cdr3_aa: CSAPGAHTNEKLFF
j_call: TRBJ2-1; v_call: TRBV9; clone_size: NA; d_call: TRBD2; cdr3_nt: TGTGCCAGCAGCTCCACCGGGACTAGAGGCCGTGGTGAGCAGTTCTTC; cdr3_aa: CASSSTGTRGRGEQFF
j_call: TRBJ2-7; v_call: TRBV7-9; clone_size: few; d_call: NA; cdr3_nt: TGTGCCAGCAGCTTAGGGACTCGGCGAACGCTCGAGCAGTACTTC; cdr3_aa: CASSLGTRRTLEQYF
j_call: TRBJ1-2; v_call: TRBV14; clone_size: many; d_call: NA; cdr3_nt: TGTGCCAGCAGCCGCTTGGGGGATGGCTACACCTTC; cdr3_aa: CASSRLGDGYTF
j_call: TRBJ2-5; v_call: TRBV7-9; clone_size: few; d_call: NA; cdr3_nt: TGTGCCAGCAGACCCCCGAGCTGGACAGAGACCCAGTACTTC; cdr3_aa: CASRPPSWTETQYF
j_call: TRBJ2-5; v_call: TRBV12-3/TRBV12-4; clone_size: many; d_call: NA; cdr3_nt: TGTGCCAGCAGTTTATTATCCGGAGAGACCCAGTACTTC; cdr3_aa: CASSLLSGETQYF
j_call: TRBJ1-1; v_call: TRBV29-1; clone_size: NA; d_call: NA; cdr3_nt: TGCAGCGTTGAGGTTTTAGGGGTGAACACTGAAGCTCTCTTT; cdr3_aa: CSVEVLGVNTEALF
j_call: TRBJ1-2; v_call: TRBV4-3; clone_size: NA; d_call: NA; cdr3_nt: TGCGCCAGCAGCCAAGATAGAGGGCGTAGCGGCTACACCTTC; cdr3_aa: CASSQDRGRSGYTF
j_call: TRBJ1-4; v_call: TRBV14; clone_size: few; d_call: NA; cdr3_nt: TGTGCCAGCAGCCAGGCAGCGGCAAAACTGTTTTTT; cdr3_aa: CASSQAAAKLFF
j_call: TRBJ2-5; v_call: TRBV7-3; clone_size: NA; d_call: NA; cdr3_nt: TGTGCCAGCAGCTTAAAAGGGGATAGCCAAGAGACCCAGTACTTC; cdr3_aa: CASSLKGDSQETQYF
j_call: TRBJ2-5; v_call: TRBV2; clone_size: few; d_call: NA; cdr3_nt: TGTGCCAGCATGTCAGCCGGAGGAGAGACCCAGTACTTC; cdr3_aa: CASMSAGGETQYF
j_call: TRBJ2-7; v_call: TRBV5-1; clone_size: NA; d_call: TRBD1; cdr3_nt: TGCGCCAGCAGCTCTGGACAGGGAAGGGACTACGAGCAGTACTTC; cdr3_aa: CASSSGQGRDYEQYF
j_call: TRBJ1-1; v_call: TRBV15; clone_size: few; d_call: NA; cdr3_nt: TGTGCCACCAGCAGAAACAGGGATGGGTCCACTGAAGCTTTCTTT; cdr3_aa: CATSRNRDGSTEAFF
j_call: TRBJ1-4; v_call: TRBV6-5; clone_size: few; d_call: NA; cdr3_nt: TGTGCCAGCAGTTACCGAGGTGGGATCGGGGAAAAACTGTTTTTT; cdr3_aa: CASSYRGGIGEKLFF
j_call: TRBJ2-6; v_call: TRBV3-1; clone_size: NA; d_call: NA; cdr3_nt: TGTGCCAGCAGCCAAGACAGACTCTCTGGGGCCAACGTCCTGACTTTC; cdr3_aa: CASSQDRLSGANVLTF
j_call: TRBJ2-5; v_call: TRBV20-1; clone_size: few; d_call: TRBD2; cdr3_nt: TGCAGTGCTAGAGATCTAGCGGGAGTAGAGACCCAGTACTTC; cdr3_aa: CSARDLAGVETQYF
j_call: TRBJ2-3; v_call: TRBV7-9; clone_size: NA; d_call: NA; cdr3_nt: TGTGCCAGCAGCTTCCGGGACGGACGAACAGATACGCAGTATTTT; cdr3_aa: CASSFRDGRTDTQYF
j_call: TRBJ1-6; v_call: TRBV12-3/TRBV12-4; clone_size: NA; d_call: TRBD1; cdr3_nt: TGTGCCAGCAGTTTGGGGACAGGGTATTCACCCCTCCACTTT; cdr3_aa: CASSLGTGYSPLHF